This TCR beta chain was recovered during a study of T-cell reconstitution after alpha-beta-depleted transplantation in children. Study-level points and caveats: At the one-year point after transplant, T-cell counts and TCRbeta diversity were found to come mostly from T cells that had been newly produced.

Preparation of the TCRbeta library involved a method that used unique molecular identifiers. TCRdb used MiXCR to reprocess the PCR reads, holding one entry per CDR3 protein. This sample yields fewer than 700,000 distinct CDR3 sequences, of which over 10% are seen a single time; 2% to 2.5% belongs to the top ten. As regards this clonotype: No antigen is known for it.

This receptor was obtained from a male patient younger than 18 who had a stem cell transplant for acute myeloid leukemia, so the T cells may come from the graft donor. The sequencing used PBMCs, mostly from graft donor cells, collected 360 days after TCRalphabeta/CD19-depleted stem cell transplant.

CDR3 amino acids: CSATPDPGNQPQHF. The DNA for the CDR3 is TGCAGTGCGACGCCTGATCCAGGCAATCAGCCCCAGCATTTT. V is TRBV20-1 and J is TRBJ1-5; D unclear. V lost 6 bases, J lost 2 bases, and 14 bases lay in between. This CDR3 spans 14 amino acids. The germline gives CDR1 DFQATT, CDR2 SNEGSKA (reference sequence).